This entry lists 3 T cell receptor beta chains sequenced from one sample in a study of T cell repertoires in cytomegalovirus infection. Their specific antigens are unknown. TCRdb used MiXCR to reprocess the reads, holding one entry per CDR3 protein. The repertoire holds about 770,000 distinct CDR3 sequences, with about 27% as singletons. The sample was cultured CD8+ T cells from PBMCs, taken from culture after CMV antigen stimulation. All receptors derive from a human donor in good health (CMV status not recorded). Some clones in this sample may be carry-over from other donors' samples.

In this sample, this clonotype turned up many times. V gene TRBV7-8 combines with J gene TRBJ1-6; D is possibly TRBD1 (6 bases). V lost 5 bases and J 4 bases, leaving 12 bases between the germline ends. The CDR3 has 15 residues. Germline V gene lookup returns CDR1 SGHVS and CDR2 FQNEAQ. The CDR3 coding sequence is TGTGCCAGCAGCACCTGGACAGATTATAATTCACCCCTCCACTTT. Encoded protein: CASSTWTDYNSPLHF.

About this clonotype: A much larger clonotype is one base distant, so this may be a read error. The chain employs TRBV2 and TRBJ2-1, with 14 nucleotides matching TRBD2. This CDR3 contains 15 residues. CDR1 is SNHLY, CDR2 FYNNEI, per germline. V was pared by 4 bases and J by 8 bases, with 4 bases of the junction left unmatched. CDR3 nucleotides: TGTGCCAGCAGTGGACTAGCGGGGGGGCCTCATGAGCAGTTCTTC. Protein sequence: CASSGLAGGPHEQFF.

In its sample, this clonotype was seen a few times. The rearrangement joins TRBV6-5 to TRBJ2-1; D not resolved. Germline V CDR1 and CDR2: MNHEY, SVGAGI. The CDR3 contains 14 residues. V dropped 6 bases and J dropped 3 bases, with 12 bases sitting between them. The CDR3 DNA is TGTGCCAGCAGCCTAAAAGGGCACTACAATGAGCAGTTCTTC. This codes for CASSLKGHYNEQFF.